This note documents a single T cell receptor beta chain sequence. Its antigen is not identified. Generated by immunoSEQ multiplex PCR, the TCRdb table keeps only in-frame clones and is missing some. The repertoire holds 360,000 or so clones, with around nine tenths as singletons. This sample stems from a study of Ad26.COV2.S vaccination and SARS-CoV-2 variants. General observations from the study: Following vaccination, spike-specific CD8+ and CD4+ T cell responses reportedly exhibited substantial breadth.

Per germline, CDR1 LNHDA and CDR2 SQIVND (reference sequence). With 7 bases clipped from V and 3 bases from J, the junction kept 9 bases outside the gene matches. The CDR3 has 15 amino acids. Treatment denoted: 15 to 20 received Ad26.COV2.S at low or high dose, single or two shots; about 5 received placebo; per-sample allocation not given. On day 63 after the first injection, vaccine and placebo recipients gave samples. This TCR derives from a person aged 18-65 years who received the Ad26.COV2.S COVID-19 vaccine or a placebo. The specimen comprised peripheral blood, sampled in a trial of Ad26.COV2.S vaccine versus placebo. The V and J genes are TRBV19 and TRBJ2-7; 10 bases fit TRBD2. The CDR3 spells CASTPLAGDIYEQYF. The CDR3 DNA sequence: TGTGCCAGTACCCCTCTAGCGGGAGATATCTACGAGCAGTACTTC.